What follows is one T cell receptor beta chain and its context. The sample is drawn from a study of blood T cell repertoires in COVID-19. Seattle-derived patients entered the study during active infection and were followed longitudinally. CDR1 SGHRS and CDR2 YFSETQ come from the germline V gene. The V end was cut by 0 bases, the J end by 4 bases, with 8 bases between. The CDR3 covers 14 residues. In the authors' methods: Nucleated cell number was recorded as an estimate derived from reference gene primer amplification. The repertoire was sequenced with immunoSEQ multiplex PCR; TCRdb's copy has only in-frame clones and lacks some. For V, J and clone size, that table is used; D and trimming come from the DNA. The sample lists around 310,000 clones, around 90% occurring once.

The source is a middle-aged woman with COVID-19, enrolled during active disease. The source material was peripheral blood. The rearrangement links TRBV5-1 to TRBJ2-1, with D hard to call. CDR3 coding DNA: TGCGCCAGCAGCTTGGATGACTTATACAATGAGCAGTTCTTC. This codes for CASSLDDLYNEQFF.